The sequence of this T cell receptor beta chain was determined in a study of CD8 T cells in Susac syndrome. The RNA, roughly 0.45 to 1 ug, was put through reverse transcription using random hexamers. The CDR3 of TCR beta was amplified by immunoSEQ multiplex PCR across 54 Vbeta and 13 Jbeta. TCRdb analysed the immunoSEQ multiplex PCR reads with MiXCR anew, one entry per CDR3 protein. The sample holds about 400,000 distinct CDR3 sequences, about 85% seen once. This CDR3 has 14 amino acids. V was pared by 6 bases and J by 3 bases, with 11 bases between. Per germline, CDR1 MRHNA and CDR2 SNTAGT. Sequenced material: CD8+ T cells from PBMCs. The V and J genes are TRBV6-4 and TRBJ2-2; D is unresolved. The source of this sequence is a human donor with multiple sclerosis. This CDR3 is CASSKAADTGELFF. The CDR3 region has the DNA TGTGCCAGCAGCAAGGCGGCGGACACCGGGGAGCTGTTTTTT.